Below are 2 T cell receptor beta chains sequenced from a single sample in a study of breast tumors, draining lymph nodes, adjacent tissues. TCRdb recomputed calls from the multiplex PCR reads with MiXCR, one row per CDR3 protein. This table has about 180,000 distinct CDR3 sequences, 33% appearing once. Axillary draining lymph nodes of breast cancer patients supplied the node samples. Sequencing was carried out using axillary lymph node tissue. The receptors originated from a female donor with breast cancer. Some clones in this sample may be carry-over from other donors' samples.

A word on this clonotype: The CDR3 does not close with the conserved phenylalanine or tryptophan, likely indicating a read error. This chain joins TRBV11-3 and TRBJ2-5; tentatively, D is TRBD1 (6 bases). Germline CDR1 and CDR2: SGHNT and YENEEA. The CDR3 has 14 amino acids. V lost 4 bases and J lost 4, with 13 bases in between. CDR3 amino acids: CASSSTGWAETQYC. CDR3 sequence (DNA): TGTGCCAGCAGCTCCACAGGGTGGGCAGAGACCCAGTACTGC.

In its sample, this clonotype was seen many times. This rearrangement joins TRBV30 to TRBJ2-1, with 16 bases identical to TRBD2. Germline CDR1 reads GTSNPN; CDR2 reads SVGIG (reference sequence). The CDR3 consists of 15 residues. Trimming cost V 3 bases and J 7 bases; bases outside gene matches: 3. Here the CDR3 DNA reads TGTGCCTGGAGCGTGGGACTAGCGGGAGGGAATGAGCAGTTCTTC. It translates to CAWSVGLAGGNEQFF. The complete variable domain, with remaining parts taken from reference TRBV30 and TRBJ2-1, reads SQTIHQWPATLVQPVGSPLSLECTVEGTSNPNLYWYRQAAGRGLQLLFYSVGIGQISSEVPQNLSASRPQDRQFILSSKKLLLSDSGFYLCAWSVGLAGGNEQFFGPGTRLTVL.